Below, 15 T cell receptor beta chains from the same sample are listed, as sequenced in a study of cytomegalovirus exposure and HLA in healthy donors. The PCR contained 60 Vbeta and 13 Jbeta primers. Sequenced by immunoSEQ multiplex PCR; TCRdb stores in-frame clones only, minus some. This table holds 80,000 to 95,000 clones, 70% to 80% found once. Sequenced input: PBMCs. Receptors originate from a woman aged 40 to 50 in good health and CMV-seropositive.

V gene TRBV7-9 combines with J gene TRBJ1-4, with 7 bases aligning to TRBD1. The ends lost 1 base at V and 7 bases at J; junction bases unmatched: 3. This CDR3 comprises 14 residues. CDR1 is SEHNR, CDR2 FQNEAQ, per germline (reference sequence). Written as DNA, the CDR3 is TGTGCCAGCAGCTTAGGGCAGGGGGTTGAAAAACTGTTTTTT. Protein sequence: CASSLGQGVEKLFF.

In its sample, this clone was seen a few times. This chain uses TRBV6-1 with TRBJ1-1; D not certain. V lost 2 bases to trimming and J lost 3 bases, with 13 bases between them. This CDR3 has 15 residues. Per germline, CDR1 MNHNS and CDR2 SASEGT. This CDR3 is CASSEFRGAYTEAFF. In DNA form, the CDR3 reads TGTGCCAGCAGTGAATTTCGCGGAGCATACACTGAAGCTTTCTTT.

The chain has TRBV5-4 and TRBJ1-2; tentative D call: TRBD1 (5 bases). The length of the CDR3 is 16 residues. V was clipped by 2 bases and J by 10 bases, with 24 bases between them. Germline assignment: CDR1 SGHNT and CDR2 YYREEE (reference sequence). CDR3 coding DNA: TGTGCCAGCAGCTTAGGGCAGGGAGGACCCCAAGGCTCCTACACCTTC. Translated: CASSLGQGGPQGSYTF.

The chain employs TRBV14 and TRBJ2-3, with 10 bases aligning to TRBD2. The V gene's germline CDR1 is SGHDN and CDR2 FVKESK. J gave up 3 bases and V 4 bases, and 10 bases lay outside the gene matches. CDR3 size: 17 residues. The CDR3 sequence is CASSPLAGETLTDTQYF. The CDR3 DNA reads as TGTGCCAGCAGCCCCCTAGCGGGGGAGACCCTAACAGATACGCAGTATTTT.

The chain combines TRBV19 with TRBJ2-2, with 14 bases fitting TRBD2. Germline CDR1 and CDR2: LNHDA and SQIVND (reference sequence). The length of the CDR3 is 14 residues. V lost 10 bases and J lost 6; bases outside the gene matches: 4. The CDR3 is CATRGLAGAGELFF. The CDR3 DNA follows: TGTGCCACCCGGGGACTAGCGGGGGCCGGGGAGCTGTTTTTT.

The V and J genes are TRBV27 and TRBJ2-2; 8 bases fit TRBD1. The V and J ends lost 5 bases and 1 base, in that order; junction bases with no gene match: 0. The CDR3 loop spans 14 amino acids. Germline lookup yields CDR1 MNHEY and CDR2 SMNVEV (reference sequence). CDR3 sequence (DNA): TGTGCCAGCAGTGACAGGGGGAACACCGGGGAGCTGTTTTTT. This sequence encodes CASSDRGNTGELFF.

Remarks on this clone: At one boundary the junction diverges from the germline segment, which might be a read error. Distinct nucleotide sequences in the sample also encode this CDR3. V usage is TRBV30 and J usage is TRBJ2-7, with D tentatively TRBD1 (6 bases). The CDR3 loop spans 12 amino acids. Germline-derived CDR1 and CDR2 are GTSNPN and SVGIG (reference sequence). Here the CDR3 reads CAWSVGGYEQYF. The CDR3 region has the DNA TGCGCCTGGAGTGTAGGGGGCTACGAGCAGTACTTC.

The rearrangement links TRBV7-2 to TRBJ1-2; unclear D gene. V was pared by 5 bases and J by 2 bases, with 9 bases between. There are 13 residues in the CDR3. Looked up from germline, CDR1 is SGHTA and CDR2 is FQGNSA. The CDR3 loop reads CASSQQLNYGYTF. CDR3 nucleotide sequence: TGTGCCAGCAGCCAACAGCTAAACTATGGCTACACCTTC.

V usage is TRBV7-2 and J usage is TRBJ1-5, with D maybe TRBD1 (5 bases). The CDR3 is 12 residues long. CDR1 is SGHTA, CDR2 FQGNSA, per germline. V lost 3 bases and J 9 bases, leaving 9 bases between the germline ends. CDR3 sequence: CASSLGGRPQHF. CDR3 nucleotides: TGTGCCAGCAGCTTGGGGGGACGGCCCCAGCATTTT.

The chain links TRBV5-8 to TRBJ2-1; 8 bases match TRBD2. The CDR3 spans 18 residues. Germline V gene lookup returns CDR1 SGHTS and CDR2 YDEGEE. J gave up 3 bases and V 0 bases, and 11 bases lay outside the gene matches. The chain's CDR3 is CASSLAKGLAGYYNEQFF. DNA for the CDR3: TGTGCCAGCAGCTTGGCAAAGGGCCTAGCGGGTTACTACAATGAGCAGTTCTTC.

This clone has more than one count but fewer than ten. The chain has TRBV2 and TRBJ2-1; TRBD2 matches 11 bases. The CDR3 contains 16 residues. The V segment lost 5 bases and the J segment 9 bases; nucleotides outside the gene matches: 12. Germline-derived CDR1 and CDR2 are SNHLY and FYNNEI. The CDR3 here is CASSPFSGRGIGEQFF. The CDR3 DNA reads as TGTGCCAGCAGTCCCTTTAGCGGGAGGGGAATAGGTGAGCAGTTCTTC.

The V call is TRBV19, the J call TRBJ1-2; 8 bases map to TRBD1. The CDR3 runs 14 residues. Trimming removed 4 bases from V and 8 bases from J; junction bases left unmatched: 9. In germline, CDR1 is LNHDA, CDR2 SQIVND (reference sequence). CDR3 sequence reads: CASSTPGQAGGYTF. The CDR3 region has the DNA TGTGCCAGTAGTACTCCGGGACAGGCAGGCGGCTACACCTTC.

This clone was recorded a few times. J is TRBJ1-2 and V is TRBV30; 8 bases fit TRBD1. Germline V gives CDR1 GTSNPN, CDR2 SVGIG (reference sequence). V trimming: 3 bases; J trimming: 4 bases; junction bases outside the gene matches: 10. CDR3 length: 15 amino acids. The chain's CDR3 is CAWRTRTGLGYGYTF. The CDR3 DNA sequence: TGTGCCTGGAGGACAAGGACAGGGCTCGGCTATGGCTACACCTTC.

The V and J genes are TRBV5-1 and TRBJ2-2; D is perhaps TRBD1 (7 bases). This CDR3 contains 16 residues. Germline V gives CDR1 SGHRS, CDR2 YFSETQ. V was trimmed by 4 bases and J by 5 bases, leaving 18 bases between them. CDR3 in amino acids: CASSRTRQGGTGELFF. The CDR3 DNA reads TGCGCCAGCAGCCGAACCCGACAGGGAGGAACCGGGGAGCTGTTTTTT. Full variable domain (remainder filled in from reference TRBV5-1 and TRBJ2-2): KAGVTQTPRYLIKTRGQQVTLSCSPISGHRSVSWYQQTPGQGLQFLFEYFSETQRNKGNFPGRFSGRQFSNSRSEMNVSTLELGDSALYLCASSRTRQGGTGELFFGEGSRLTVL.

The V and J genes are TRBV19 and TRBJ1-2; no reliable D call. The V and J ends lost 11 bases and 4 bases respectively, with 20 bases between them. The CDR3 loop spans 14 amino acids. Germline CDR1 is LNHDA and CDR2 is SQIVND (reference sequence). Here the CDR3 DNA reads TGTGCCCCCCTGGGAGCCCCGGCGGGCTATGGCTACACCTTC. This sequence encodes CAPLGAPAGYGYTF. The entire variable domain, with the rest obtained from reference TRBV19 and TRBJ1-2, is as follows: DGGITQSPKYLFRKEGQNVTLSCEQNLNHDAMYWYRQDPGQGLRLIYYSQIVNDFQKGDIAEGYSVSREKKESFPLTVTSAQKNPTAFYLCAPLGAPAGYGYTFGSGTRLTVV.